This passage covers 26 T cell receptor beta chains from one sample sequenced in a study of cytomegalovirus exposure and HLA in healthy donors. Measured with immunoSEQ multiplex PCR; TCRdb has only the in-frame clones, and not every one. The sample shows about 280,000 clones, approximately 87% of them seen only once. The sample taken for sequencing was PBMCs. These receptors all come from a woman under 30 in good health and CMV-seronegative.

This clone came up a few times. Written as DNA, the CDR3 is TGTGCCATCAGGGACAGGGTGGGCTATGGCTACACCTTC. Translating gives CAIRDRVGYGYTF. This sequence joins TRBV10-3 and TRBJ1-2, with 8 bases fitting TRBD1. This CDR3 has 13 residues. Germline V CDR1 and CDR2: ENHRY, SYGVKD. V gave up 6 bases and J gave up 4 bases; unmatched junction bases: 4.

V is TRBV11-2 and J is TRBJ1-2, with D maybe TRBD1 (6 bases). This CDR3 has 13 amino acids. Germline V lookup: CDR1 SGHAT, CDR2 FQNNGV. The V end lost 4 bases, the J end lost 8 bases, and 14 bases lay between the germline ends. The DNA of the CDR3 is TGTGCCAGCAGCTCGGGCGGGGGGGGCGGCTACACCTTC. Amino acid sequence: CASSSGGGGGYTF.

About this clone itself: The identical CDR3 is also encoded by other nucleotide sequences in the sample. The chain joins TRBV15 to TRBJ2-7; D possibly corresponds to TRBD2 (6 bases). V was shortened by 1 base and J by 2 bases, with 9 bases between the two germline ends. Germline values: CDR1 LNHNV, CDR2 YYDKDF (reference sequence). This CDR3 region has 14 residues. The CDR3 DNA is TGTGCCACCAGCAGAGTTCCGGGAGCCTACGAGCAGTACTTC. Encoded protein: CATSRVPGAYEQYF.

This chain links TRBV4-1 with TRBJ2-5, with 9 bases identical to TRBD1. The CDR3 sequence is 17 residues long. CDR1 is MGHRA and CDR2 is YSYEKL in the germline V gene. The V segment lost 1 base and the J segment 5 bases; nucleotides outside the gene matches: 11. Here the CDR3 reads CASSQALDRGHRETQYF. The CDR3 nucleotides read TGCGCCAGCAGCCAAGCCCTGGACAGGGGACACCGGGAGACCCAGTACTTC.

The chain has TRBV18 and TRBJ2-2; no reliable D call. The CDR3 extends over 14 amino acids. Trimming cost V 3 bases and J 1 base, with 6 bases left between them. Germline values: CDR1 KGHSH, CDR2 LQKENI. The DNA of the CDR3 is TGTGCCAGCTCACCTCCCCTGAACACCGGGGAGCTGTTTTTT. As protein: CASSPPLNTGELFF.

The CDR3 protein is CASRAGTGAYGYTF. The CDR3 nucleotides read TGTGCCAGCAGGGCCGGGACAGGCGCTTATGGCTACACCTTC. The rearrangement links TRBV28 to TRBJ1-2; 8 bases align to TRBD1. Losses at the gene ends were 6 bases for V and 5 bases for J; bases not matched to a gene: 8. Germline CDR1 is MDHEN and CDR2 is SYDVKM. The CDR3 has 14 residues.

This clone was seen a handful of times. V usage is TRBV6-1 and J usage is TRBJ1-4; no definite D call. Germline V gene sequence: CDR1 MNHNS, CDR2 SASEGT. Between the trimmed V and J ends, which lost 6 bases and 7 bases, there was a span of 15 bases. CDR3 length: 14 amino acids. The CDR3 nucleotides are TGTGCCAGCAGCCTAGGGAGCCGGACTGAAAAACTGTTTTTT. This codes for CASSLGSRTEKLFF.

The chain recombines TRBV28 with TRBJ1-1, with D possibly TRBD1 on 5 matching bases. Germline CDR1 is MDHEN and CDR2 is SYDVKM. V lost 6 bases, J lost 4 bases, and 9 bases lay in between. The CDR3 length is 12 residues. The CDR3 here is CASRQGPTEAFF. The CDR3 nucleotides are TGTGCCAGCAGGCAGGGTCCCACTGAAGCTTTCTTT.

The chain has TRBV2 and TRBJ1-1; D is possibly TRBD1 (6 bases). The CDR3 is made up of 14 amino acids. The V end was cut by 7 bases, the J end by 1 base, with 13 bases between. The germline CDR1 and CDR2 sequences are SNHLY and FYNNEI. CDR3 in amino acids: CASTVTGGNTEAFF. The CDR3 nucleotides are TGTGCCAGCACCGTGACAGGAGGGAACACTGAAGCTTTCTTT.

The chain combines TRBV28 with TRBJ1-4; tentative D call: TRBD1 (6 bases). Trimming took off 6 bases at V and 7 bases at J, with 12 bases between the two ends. In germline, CDR1 is MDHEN, CDR2 SYDVKM. The CDR3 totals 13 residues. The CDR3 nucleotides are TGTGCCAGCAGCCAGGGGTGGGCTGAAAAACTGTTTTTT. Protein sequence: CASSQGWAEKLFF.

The chain is built from TRBV6-1 and TRBJ1-2; maybe TRBD1 (6 bases). V lost 7 bases to trimming and J lost 5 bases, with 20 bases between them. This CDR3 comprises 15 residues. Germline-derived CDR1 and CDR2 are MNHNS and SASEGT. The CDR3 nucleotides are TGTGCCAGCACTTTGGGACAAGGGACCTCATATGGCTACACCTTC. It encodes CASTLGQGTSYGYTF.

The chain recombines TRBV27 with TRBJ1-2; 8 positions match TRBD1. The germline CDR1 and CDR2 sequences are MNHEY and SMNVEV (reference sequence). The V gene end was trimmed by 7 bases and the J gene end by 1 base; junction bases not matched to a gene: 8. The CDR3 extends over 15 amino acids. The chain's CDR3 is CASTPGGAYNYGYTF. In nucleotides, the CDR3 is TGTGCCAGCACCCCAGGGGGCGCATATAACTATGGCTACACCTTC.

V usage is TRBV13 and J usage is TRBJ2-7, with 9 bases fitting TRBD1. The CDR3 sequence is 15 residues long. CDR1 PRHDT and CDR2 FYEKMQ come from the germline V gene (reference sequence). Trimming at V came to 2 bases and at J to 3 bases, leaving 5 bases not matched to a gene. CDR3 residues: CASSLPNRGRYEQYF. In DNA form, the CDR3 reads TGTGCCAGCAGCTTACCCAACAGGGGGCGCTACGAGCAGTACTTC.

The chain couples TRBV6-1 to TRBJ2-1, with D possibly TRBD1 on 6 matching bases. The V end lost 4 bases, the J end lost 6 bases, and 16 bases lay between the germline ends. Per germline, CDR1 MNHNS and CDR2 SASEGT. The CDR3 length is 15 residues. The CDR3 DNA reads TGTGCCAGCAGTGCTGGGACAACTGACTTCAATGAGCAGTTCTTC. Residues: CASSAGTTDFNEQFF.

The chain recombines TRBV19 with TRBJ1-2, with a tentative D call TRBD1 (6 bases). V was cut by 4 bases and J by 4 bases, with 19 bases left in between. Germline V gene sequence: CDR1 LNHDA, CDR2 SQIVND (reference sequence). The CDR3 consists of 16 residues. CDR3 sequence: CASSRALAGALYGYTF. Here the CDR3 DNA reads TGTGCCAGTAGTAGAGCCCTTGCGGGGGCACTCTATGGCTACACCTTC.

This clone was seen only a few times. The chain has TRBV28 and TRBJ1-3, with TRBD1 as a possible D gene (6 bases). Germline CDR1 reads MDHEN; CDR2 reads SYDVKM. The CDR3 has 14 residues. Trimming cost V 7 bases and J 2 bases, with 12 bases left between them. CDR3 residues: CASTQGRPGNTIYF. The CDR3 DNA follows: TGTGCCAGCACACAGGGAAGACCTGGAAACACCATATATTTT.

This chain connects TRBV14 to TRBJ1-2; D is ambiguous. This CDR3 has 13 residues. V dropped 6 bases and J dropped 1 base, with 9 bases sitting between them. CDR1 is SGHDN, CDR2 FVKESK, per germline. The CDR3 sequence is CASSRDINYGYTF. For the CDR3, the DNA is TGTGCCAGCAGTCGAGACATTAACTATGGCTACACCTTC.

The CDR3 region has the DNA TGTGCCAGCAGCTCGGGCTTGACTAGCGGGAGGGCCCACACGCAGTATTTT. Protein: CASSSGLTSGRAHTQYF. V and J are TRBV7-3 and TRBJ2-3; the match to TRBD2 covers 14 bases. With 4 bases clipped from V and 9 bases from J, the junction kept 12 bases outside the gene matches. Looked up from germline, CDR1 is SGHTA and CDR2 is FQGTGA. This CDR3 region has 17 residues.

The rearrangement links TRBV6-5 to TRBJ1-6, with TRBD1 as a possible D gene (5 bases). With 8 bases removed from V and 7 bases from J, the gap between germline ends came to 18 bases. The CDR3 is made up of 15 amino acids. From germline, CDR1 is MNHEY and CDR2 SVGAGI. As DNA, the CDR3 is TGTGCCAGCCACGCCGACGGGGGAGGAAATTCACCCCTCCACTTT. Protein product: CASHADGGGNSPLHF.

The chain combines TRBV5-8 with TRBJ2-7; the match to TRBD1 covers 10 bases. J was trimmed by 6 bases and V by 2 bases; bases with no gene match: 5. This CDR3 is 14 amino acids long. Looked up from germline, CDR1 is SGHTS and CDR2 is YDEGEE. For the CDR3, the DNA is TGTGCCAGCAGCTTCGGGGACAGGGGTTTCGAGCAGTACTTC. Its translation is CASSFGDRGFEQYF.

V usage is TRBV4-3 and J usage is TRBJ2-2; possibly TRBD1 for D (6 bases). V was pared by 0 bases and J by 5 bases, with 10 bases between. This CDR3 region has 15 residues. Germline CDR1 is LGHNA and CDR2 is YSLEER. CDR3 region: CASSQDYRATGELFF. The CDR3 nucleotides read TGCGCCAGCAGCCAAGACTACAGGGCTACCGGGGAGCTGTTTTTT.

The chain combines TRBV6-1 with TRBJ2-2; 7 nucleotides align to TRBD2. Germline-derived CDR1 and CDR2 are MNHNS and SASEGT. J was trimmed by 6 bases and V by 6 bases; bases with no gene match: 10. CDR3 size: 15 residues. The CDR3 here is CASSTASGWSGELFF. CDR3 DNA sequence: TGTGCCAGCAGCACTGCTAGCGGTTGGTCCGGGGAGCTGTTTTTT.

This clone was seen just once. The chain couples TRBV7-6 to TRBJ2-1, with D perhaps TRBD2 (5 bases). The CDR3 has 15 amino acids. V lost 5 bases to trimming and J lost 2 bases, with 13 bases between them. CDR1 and CDR2 (germline): SGHVS, FNYEAQ. The CDR3 DNA reads TGTGCCAGCAGCCCCAGGACTCCCACCTACAATGAGCAGTTCTTC. Residues: CASSPRTPTYNEQFF. The complete variable domain, with remaining parts taken from reference TRBV7-6 and TRBJ2-1, reads GAGVSQSPRYKVTKRGQDVALRCDPISGHVSLYWYRQALGQGPEFLTYFNYEAQQDKSGLPNDRFSAERPEGSISTLTIQRTEQRDSAMYRCASSPRTPTYNEQFFGPGTRLTVL.

V and J are TRBV6-5 and TRBJ2-1; 7 positions match TRBD2. The germline V gene has CDR1 MNHEY and CDR2 SVGAGI. Unmatched junction bases numbered 7, after V lost 5 bases and J lost 9 bases. CDR3 length equals 13 residues. The CDR3 bases are TGTGCCAGCAGTGGACTAGGGAAGGGTGAGCAGTTCTTC. Translation: CASSGLGKGEQFF.

V usage is TRBV9 and J usage is TRBJ2-6; maybe TRBD1 (6 bases). Trimming pared 2 bases from V and 4 bases from J, leaving 10 bases between. CDR1 and CDR2 (germline): SGDLS, YYNGEE. The CDR3 extends over 15 amino acids. The CDR3 sequence: CASSVAGAGANVLTF. The CDR3 nucleotides are TGTGCCAGCAGCGTGGCAGGGGCCGGGGCCAACGTCCTGACTTTC.

The CDR3 DNA reads as TGTGCCATCAGTTACGGGACTACGAACACCGGGGAGCTGTTTTTT. It encodes CAISYGTTNTGELFF. This chain links TRBV10-3 with TRBJ2-2; the match to TRBD2 covers 7 bases. Germline-derived CDR1 and CDR2 are ENHRY and SYGVKD. The CDR3 contains 15 residues. The ends lost 5 bases at V and 0 bases at J; junction bases unmatched: 3.